This T cell receptor (beta chain) was observed in a study of blood T cell repertoires in COVID-19. The wider study: The samples span acute and convalescent COVID-19 from the United States, Italy and Spain.

Trimming left V 2 bases short and J 0 bases short, with 8 bases between. CDR3 length: 15 amino acids. Germline CDR1 reads KGHSH; CDR2 reads LQKENI. As processed by the authors: Counts of nucleated cells, estimated from reference gene primer amplification, were obtained. Measured with immunoSEQ multiplex PCR; TCRdb has only the in-frame clones, and not every one. Clone size and V and J calls were adopted from that table, with D and trimming inferred from the DNA. The top ten clones hold roughly 3% of a sample with 200,000 to 250,000 clones, 70% to 90% of them seen once. The sequencing input was peripheral blood. The chain employs TRBV18 and TRBJ1-3; D is perhaps TRBD1 (5 bases). The receptor's source is a man younger than 30 with active or convalescent COVID-19. The CDR3 region is CASSPGAGSGNTIYF. The CDR3 region has the DNA TGTGCCAGCTCACCAGGGGCCGGCTCTGGAAACACCATATATTTT. The full variable domain, its missing parts supplied by reference TRBV18 and TRBJ1-3, is NAGVMQNPRHLVRRRGQEARLRCSPMKGHSHVYWYRQLPEEGLKFMVYLQKENIIDESGMPKERFSAEFPKEGPSILRIQQVVRGDSAAYFCASSPGAGSGNTIYFGEGSWLTVV.